The entry that follows covers one T cell receptor (beta chain) sequence. CDR1 SGHNT and CDR2 YENEEA come from the germline V gene. V lost 3 bases and J lost 10; bases outside the gene matches: 5. There are 13 residues in the CDR3. These data belong to a study of TIL therapy for anti-PD-1-resistant metastatic lung cancer. Study at large: Tumors had a median PD-L1 proportion score of approximately 5.5%.

Sequencing used immunoSEQ v3. Libraries were sequenced to 2 million or so read pairs (survey) or about 5-6.5 million (deep). Assay used: immunoSEQ multiplex PCR; TCRdb lists only in-frame clones, some missing. The sample consists of some 57,000 clones, around 86% of them appearing once. The time point was: pre-treatment sample, taken before nivolumab and TIL therapy. Material: blood, obtained at baseline. The TCR comes from a person aged 25-79 years with non-small cell lung cancer. The chain carries TRBV11-3 and TRBJ2-1; TRBD1 agrees at 8 bases. CDR3 sequence reads: CASSLDREDEQFF. In DNA, the CDR3 is TGTGCCAGCAGCTTGGACAGGGAAGACGAGCAGTTCTTC.